This T cell receptor (beta chain) stems from a study of vaccination effects on CD4 cells after COVID-19. Study-level background: It was a median of 72 days after the second dose that post-vaccine samples were obtained.

The CDR3 has 17 residues. Germline values: CDR1 SGDLS, CDR2 YYNGEE. V lost 4 bases, J lost 0 bases, and 17 bases lay in between. The ViraFEST assay expanded antigen-specific CD4+ T cells with viral peptide pools before sequencing. Upon completion of about ten days in culture, CD4+ T cells were isolated. It was two doses of either the BNT162b2 or mRNA-1273 vaccine that participants received. All vaccine recipients tested negative for nucleocapsid antibodies and had never contracted SARS-CoV-2 infection. Cultures received IL-2 medium that replaced half the medium on days 3 and 7. The data were produced by immunoSEQ multiplex PCR, yet TCRdb's version contains in-frame clones alone and is incomplete. The data contain more than 13,000 clones, 60% to 80% of them singletons. Worth noting for this clone: Antigen specificity is unknown.

The origin of this receptor is a human donor who received a COVID-19 vaccine. The source material was CD4+ T cells from PBMCs cultured with HCoV-NL63 spike peptides, sampled after COVID-19 vaccination. This chain uses TRBV9 with TRBJ1-3; possible D gene TRBD1, 5 bases. This CDR3 is CASSLPRSGGSGNTIYF. The CDR3 DNA reads as TGTGCCAGCAGCCTTCCTCGGAGTGGGGGCTCTGGAAACACCATATATTTT.